Shown below are 14 T cell receptor beta chains from a single sample sequenced in a study of post-analysis software for immune sequencing data. Study-level points and caveats: When patients were compared with controls, four or five TRBV segments were more frequent, TRBV5-6, TRBV5-1 and TRBV20-1 among them.

These receptors' targets are unknown. Each TCR beta cDNA library carried unique molecular identifiers. TCRdb ran MiXCR on the PCR reads and lists one entry per CDR3 protein. The sample lists roughly 670,000 distinct CDR3 sequences; around 64% were seen once. The specimen sequenced was blood. These receptors originate from a girl aged 2 to 10 with multiple sclerosis.

The chain uses TRBV6-2 or TRBV6-3 and TRBJ2-7, with no clear D. The germline gives CDR1 MNHEY, CDR2 SVGEGT. V lost 2 bases to trimming and J lost 7 bases, with 12 bases between them. The CDR3 contains 13 residues. The CDR3 is CASSYTVAREQYF. In DNA form, the CDR3 reads TGTGCCAGCAGTTACACGGTGGCACGGGAGCAGTACTTC.

This clonotype was detected only a few times. The chain carries TRBV29-1 and TRBJ2-2; D not resolved. This CDR3 spans 14 amino acids. Per the germline V gene, CDR1 is SQVTM and CDR2 is ANQGSEA. V dropped 4 bases and J dropped 4 bases, with 13 bases sitting between them. CDR3 sequence: CSVGSSSPTGELFF. The CDR3 DNA follows: TGCAGCGTTGGCTCCAGTTCACCCACCGGGGAGCTGTTTTTT.

This clonotype has more than one count but fewer than ten. The chain combines TRBV7-2 with TRBJ1-2; D possibly corresponds to TRBD1 (6 bases). The germline V gene has CDR1 SGHTA and CDR2 FQGNSA. The CDR3 contains 13 residues. V lost 1 base and J lost 6, with 9 bases in between. The CDR3 loop reads CASSLDRVNGYTF. Here the CDR3 DNA reads TGTGCCAGCAGCTTAGACAGGGTGAATGGCTACACCTTC.

The chain uses TRBV5-6 and TRBJ2-7; D gene unclear. Trimming removed 2 bases from V and 7 bases from J, with 10 bases in between. CDR1 and CDR2 from the germline V gene are SGHDT and YYEEEE. This CDR3 spans 12 amino acids. CDR3 protein: CASSFGPGEQYF. Here the CDR3 DNA reads TGTGCCAGCAGCTTCGGACCTGGGGAGCAGTACTTC.

The J gene is TRBJ2-1, the V gene TRBV5-1, with 10 nucleotides matching TRBD2. Germline V gives CDR1 SGHRS, CDR2 YFSETQ. The CDR3 contains 16 residues. V gave up 2 bases and J gave up 7 bases; unmatched junction bases: 9. In nucleotides, the CDR3 is TGCGCCAGCAGCTTAACCTCCAGCGGGGGGGCGAATGAGCAGTTCTTC. This encodes CASSLTSSGGANEQFF.

The chain joins TRBV5-1 to TRBJ2-7; D unresolved. The CDR3 is made up of 14 amino acids. V lost 0 bases to trimming and J lost 3 bases, with 10 bases between them. Germline-derived CDR1 and CDR2 are SGHRS and YFSETQ. The CDR3 region is CASSLAGVVYEQYF. The CDR3 DNA reads as TGCGCCAGCAGCTTGGCTGGGGTCGTCTACGAGCAGTACTTC.

Of note for this clonotype: One junction end disagrees with the germline gene, perhaps due to a read error. The chain has TRBV12-3 or TRBV12-4 and TRBJ2-4, with D perhaps matching TRBD1 or TRBD2 (6 bases each). The CDR3 has 14 residues. The CDR3 nucleotides read TGTGCCAGCTGTATAGGGGGGCCCCCAAACATTCCGTACTTC. Translating gives CASCIGGPPNIPYF.

This clonotype was recorded a few times. V is TRBV29-1 and J is TRBJ2-7; TRBD2 agrees at 9 bases. V gave up 2 bases and J gave up 6 bases; unmatched junction bases: 11. The CDR3 consists of 15 residues. Germline CDR1 reads SQVTM; CDR2 reads ANQGSEA. CDR3 DNA: TGCAGCGTTGAAATAGTAGCGGGAGCGGGCTTCGAGCAGTACTTC. Protein: CSVEIVAGAGFEQYF.

This clonotype turned up a few times. The chain has TRBV6-6 and TRBJ2-7; the D gene is possibly TRBD2 (6 bases). V was clipped by 5 bases and J by 0 bases, with 17 bases between them. This CDR3 has 16 residues. Germline CDR1 is MNHNY and CDR2 is SVGAGI (reference sequence). The CDR3 loop reads CASSKKERVSSYEQYF. CDR3 DNA: TGTGCCAGCAGTAAAAAAGAGCGGGTGAGCTCCTACGAGCAGTACTTC.

CDR3 nucleotides: TGTGCCAGCAGCCCTACAGGGTCCTTCTATGGCTACACCTTC. Protein sequence: CASSPTGSFYGYTF. The chain uses TRBV27 and TRBJ1-2; maybe TRBD1 (6 bases). CDR3 length: 14 amino acids. Germline values: CDR1 MNHEY, CDR2 SMNVEV (reference sequence). The germline V and J ends were trimmed by 6 bases and 4 bases, with 15 bases remaining between them.

This clonotype was picked up a small number of times. The rearrangement uses TRBV7-9 and TRBJ2-4; the match to TRBD2 covers 13 bases. V lost 3 bases and J lost 1; bases outside the gene matches: 12. CDR3 length: 20 amino acids. Per the germline V gene, CDR1 is SEHNR and CDR2 is FQNEAQ (reference sequence). CDR3 bases: TGTGCCAGCAGCTTCCGACCCGGACTAGCGGGAGTTGGGGCCAAAAACATTCAGTACTTC. Its translation is CASSFRPGLAGVGAKNIQYF. The full variable domain, completed using reference TRBV7-9 and TRBJ2-4, is DTGVSQNPRHKITKRGQNVTFRCDPISEHNRLYWYRQTLGQGPEFLTYFQNEAQLEKSRLLSDRFSAERPKGSFSTLEIQRTEQGDSAMYLCASSFRPGLAGVGAKNIQYFGAGTRLSVL.

The rearrangement joins TRBV20-1 to TRBJ2-3; perhaps TRBD2 as D (6 bases). Looked up from germline, CDR1 is DFQATT and CDR2 is SNEGSKA (reference sequence). CDR3 size: 15 residues. The germline V and J ends were trimmed by 3 bases and 0 bases, with 13 bases remaining between them. The CDR3 sequence: CSASPAGKSTDTQYF. Written as DNA, the CDR3 is TGCAGTGCTAGTCCGGCGGGGAAGAGCACAGATACGCAGTATTTT.

V is TRBV5-1 and J is TRBJ1-1, with no clear D. Germline V gene sequence: CDR1 SGHRS, CDR2 YFSETQ. V lost 1 base and J lost 8, with 12 bases in between. This CDR3 has 13 residues. The CDR3 is CASSLFSGYEAFF. In nucleotides, the CDR3 is TGCGCCAGCAGCTTGTTTTCGGGGTACGAAGCTTTCTTT.

This clonotype was counted between two and nine times. The chain employs TRBV5-1 and TRBJ2-7; tentatively, D is TRBD1 (6 bases). Trimming shortened V by 3 bases and J by 2 bases, and 18 bases separated the two germline ends. Germline values: CDR1 SGHRS, CDR2 YFSETQ. The CDR3 extends over 16 amino acids. CDR3 coding DNA: TGCGCCAGCAGCTCATCACGGGACATTTCCCCCTACGAGCAGTACTTC. It translates to CASSSSRDISPYEQYF.